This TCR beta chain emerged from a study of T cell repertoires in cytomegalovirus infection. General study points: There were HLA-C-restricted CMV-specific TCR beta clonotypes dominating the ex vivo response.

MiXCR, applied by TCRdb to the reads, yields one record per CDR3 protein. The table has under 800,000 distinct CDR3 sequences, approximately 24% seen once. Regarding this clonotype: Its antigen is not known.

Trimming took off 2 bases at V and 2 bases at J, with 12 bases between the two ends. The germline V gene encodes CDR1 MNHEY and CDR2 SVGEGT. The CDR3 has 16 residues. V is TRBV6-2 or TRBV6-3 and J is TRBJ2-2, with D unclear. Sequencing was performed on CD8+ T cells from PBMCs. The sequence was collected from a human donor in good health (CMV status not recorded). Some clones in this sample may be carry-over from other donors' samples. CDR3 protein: CASSYPRWGNTGELFF. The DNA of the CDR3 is TGTGCCAGCAGTTACCCTCGCTGGGGAAACACCGGGGAGCTGTTTTTT.